Listed here is a single T cell receptor beta chain. Per the authors' pipeline: Nucleated cell counts were estimated from reference gene primer amplification. The table came from immunoSEQ multiplex PCR; TCRdb's copy has only in-frame clones and leaves some out. V and J calls and clone size are as listed in that table; D and trimming were resolved from the DNA. Seen here are about 200,000 clones, about 88% observed once, and the top ten hold about 6.3%. This sample is drawn from a study of blood T cell repertoires in COVID-19. Turning to the study itself: T cells, B-cell-depleted T cells, or PBMCs supplied cDNA or gDNA.

What was sequenced was peripheral blood. This sequence originates from a man aged 35 to 55 with active or convalescent COVID-19.

CDR3 sequence reads: CASSPSWQIEAFF. CDR3 nucleotides: TGTGCCAGCAGTCCCAGTTGGCAGATTGAAGCTTTCTTT. The chain has TRBV28 and TRBJ1-1; the D is unclear. The CDR3 contains 13 residues. CDR1 and CDR2 from the germline V gene are MDHEN and SYDVKM. The V end was cut by 5 bases, the J end by 7 bases, with 14 bases between. Complete variable domain (other parts from reference TRBV28 and TRBJ1-1): DVKVTQSSRYLVKRTGEKVFLECVQDMDHENMFWYRQDPGLGLRLIYFSYDVKMKEKGDIPEGYSVSREKKERFSLILESASTNQTSMYLCASSPSWQIEAFFGQGTRLTVV.